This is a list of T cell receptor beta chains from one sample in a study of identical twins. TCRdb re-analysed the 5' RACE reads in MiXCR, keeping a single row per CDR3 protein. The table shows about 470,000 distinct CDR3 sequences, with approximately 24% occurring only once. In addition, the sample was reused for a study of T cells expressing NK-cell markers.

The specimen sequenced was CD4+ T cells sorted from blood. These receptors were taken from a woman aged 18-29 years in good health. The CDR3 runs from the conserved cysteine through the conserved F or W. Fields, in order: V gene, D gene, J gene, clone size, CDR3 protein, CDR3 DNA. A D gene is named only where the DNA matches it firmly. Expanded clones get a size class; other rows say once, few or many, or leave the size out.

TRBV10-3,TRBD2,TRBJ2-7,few,CAIRGRAPYEQYF,TGTGCCATCAGGGGGAGGGCCCCCTACGAGCAGTACTTC
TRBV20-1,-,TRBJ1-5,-,CSARKGGQTQPQHF,TGCAGTGCTCGCAAGGGGGGTCAAACCCAGCCCCAGCATTTT
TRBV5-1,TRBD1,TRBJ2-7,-,CASSLGTGDTRQYF,TGCGCCAGCAGCCTCGGGACAGGGGATACGAGGCAGTACTTC
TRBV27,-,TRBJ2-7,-,CASNPRRGYEQYF,TGTGCCAGCAACCCCCGTCGGGGGTACGAGCAGTACTTC
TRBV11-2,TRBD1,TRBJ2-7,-,CASSLWRDRVYEQYF,TGTGCCAGCAGCTTATGGCGGGACAGGGTCTACGAGCAGTACTTC
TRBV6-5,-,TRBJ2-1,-,CASSYVGFGSYNEQFF,TGTGCCAGCAGTTACGTCGGGTTCGGGTCCTACAATGAGCAGTTCTTC
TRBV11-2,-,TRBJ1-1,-,CASTHPGGTEAFF,TGTGCCAGCACCCACCCGGGGGGCACTGAAGCTTTCTTT
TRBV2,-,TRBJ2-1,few,CAILTGGSDEQFF,TGTGCCATCCTGACCGGGGGCTCCGATGAGCAGTTCTTC
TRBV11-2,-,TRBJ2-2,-,CASSSLWDGELFF,TGTGCCAGCAGCTCGCTCTGGGACGGGGAGCTGTTTTTT
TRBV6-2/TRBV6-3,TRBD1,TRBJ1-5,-,CASSYVRGPSNQPQHF,TGTGCCAGCAGTTACGTCAGGGGGCCTAGCAATCAGCCCCAGCATTTT
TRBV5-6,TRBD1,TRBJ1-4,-,CASRGQENEKLFF,TGTGCCAGCAGGGGACAGGAGAATGAAAAACTGTTTTTT
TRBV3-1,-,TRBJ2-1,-,CASSQEGAYNEQFF,TGTGCCAGCAGCCAAGAGGGGGCGTACAATGAGCAGTTCTTC
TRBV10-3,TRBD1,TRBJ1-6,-,CAIRGDRNSPLHF,TGTGCCATCCGAGGGGACAGGAATTCACCCCTCCACTTT
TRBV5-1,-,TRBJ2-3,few,CASSLAGAPDTQYF,TGCGCCAGCAGCTTGGCCGGGGCCCCAGATACGCAGTATTTT
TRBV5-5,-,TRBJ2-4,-,CASSLVWPYQNIQYF,TGTGCCAGCAGCTTGGTATGGCCGTACCAAAACATTCAGTACTTC
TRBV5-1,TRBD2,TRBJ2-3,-,CASSLVGLAGVDTQYF,TGCGCCAGCAGCCTGGTTGGACTAGCGGGAGTTGATACGCAGTATTTT
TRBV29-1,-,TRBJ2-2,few,CSVGSGVNTGELFF,TGCAGCGTTGGATCAGGGGTGAACACCGGGGAGCTGTTTTTT
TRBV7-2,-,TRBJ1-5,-,CASSSARGSNQPQHF,TGTGCCAGCAGCTCCGCCAGGGGTAGCAATCAGCCCCAGCATTTT
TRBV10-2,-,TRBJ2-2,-,CASSPVGPEDYTGELFF,TGCGCCAGCAGTCCGGTGGGACCCGAGGACTACACCGGGGAGCTGTTTTTT
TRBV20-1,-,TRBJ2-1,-,CSALLGLSYNEQFF,TGCAGTGCTCTATTAGGATTATCCTACAATGAGCAGTTCTTC
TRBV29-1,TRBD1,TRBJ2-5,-,CSVSTGPGETQYF,TGCAGCGTCTCGACAGGGCCGGGAGAGACCCAGTACTTC
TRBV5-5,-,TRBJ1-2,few,CASSTGDGEYGYTF,TGTGCCAGCAGCACTGGGGACGGGGAGTACGGCTACACCTTC
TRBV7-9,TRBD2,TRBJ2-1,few,CASTERGVRYNEQFF,TGTGCCAGCACAGAGCGGGGGGTACGTTACAATGAGCAGTTCTTC
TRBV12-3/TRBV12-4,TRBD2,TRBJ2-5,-,CASSLGPAVAGGARQETQYF,TGTGCCAGCAGTTTAGGCCCTGCGGTAGCGGGGGGGGCCCGGCAAGAGACCCAGTACTTC
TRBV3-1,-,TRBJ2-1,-,CASSRLTGEQFF,TGTGCCAGCAGCCGTTTGACGGGGGAGCAGTTCTTC
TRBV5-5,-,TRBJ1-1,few,CASSRGPLQNTEAFF,TGTGCCAGCAGCCGCGGACCGCTACAGAACACTGAAGCTTTCTTT
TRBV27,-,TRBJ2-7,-,CASSSSGQARSYEQYF,-
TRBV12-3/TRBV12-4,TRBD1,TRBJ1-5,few,CASSGRQGYNQPQHF,TGTGCCAGCAGTGGACGACAGGGGTACAATCAGCCCCAGCATTTT
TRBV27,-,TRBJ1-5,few,CASSRPGDQPQHF,TGTGCCAGCAGTCGTCCAGGGGACCAGCCCCAGCATTTT
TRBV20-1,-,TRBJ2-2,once,CSASSDSNTGELFF,TGCAGTGCTAGTTCGGACTCGAACACCGGGGAGCTGTTTTTT
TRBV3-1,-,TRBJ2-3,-,CASSQGTRGHTDTQYF,TGTGCCAGCAGCCAAGGGACTCGGGGGCACACAGATACGCAGTATTTT
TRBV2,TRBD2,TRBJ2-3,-,CASSGLAGTSDTQYF,TGTGCCAGCAGTGGACTAGCGGGGACCTCAGATACGCAGTATTTT
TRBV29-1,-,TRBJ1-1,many,CSVEDWGNTEAFF,TGCAGCGTTGAGGATTGGGGGAACACTGAAGCTTTCTTT
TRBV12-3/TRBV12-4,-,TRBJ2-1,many,CASSTPGSYNEQFF,TGTGCCAGCAGCACTCCGGGCTCCTACAATGAGCAGTTCTTC
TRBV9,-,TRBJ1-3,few,CASSVGTLNTIYF,TGTGCCAGCAGCGTAGGGACGCTAAACACCATATATTTT
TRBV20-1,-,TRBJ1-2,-,CSAAPGAAGYGYTF,TGCAGTGCTGCACCCGGGGCAGCTGGCTATGGCTACACCTTC
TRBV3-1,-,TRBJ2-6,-,CASSQDLWSGANVLTF,TGTGCCAGCAGCCAAGATCTCTGGTCTGGGGCCAACGTCCTGACTTTC
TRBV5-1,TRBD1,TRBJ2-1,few,CASSLGGQPYNEQFF,TGCGCCAGCAGCTTGGGGGGACAGCCCTACAATGAGCAGTTCTTC
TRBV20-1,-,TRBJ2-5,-,CSAQSLETQYF,TGCAGTGCACAATCCCTGGAGACCCAGTACTTC
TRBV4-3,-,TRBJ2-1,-,CASSRALAESSYNEQFF,TGCGCCAGCAGCCGCGCTTTAGCGGAGAGCTCCTACAATGAGCAGTTCTTC
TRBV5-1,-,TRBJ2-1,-,CASSSDRPLYNEQFF,TGCGCCAGCAGCTCCGACAGGCCACTTTACAATGAGCAGTTCTTC
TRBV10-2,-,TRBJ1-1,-,CASCGRYRAEAFF,TGCGCCAGCTGTGGCCGCTACCGGGCTGAAGCTTTCTTT
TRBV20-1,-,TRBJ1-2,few,CSARERGLQGYTF,TGCAGTGCTAGAGAAAGGGGTCTCCAGGGCTACACCTTC
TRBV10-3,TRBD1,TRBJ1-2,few,CAISGGTVNYGYTF,TGTGCCATCAGTGGGGGGACAGTTAACTATGGCTACACCTTC
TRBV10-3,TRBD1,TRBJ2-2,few,CAISLPGQGVTGELFF,TGTGCCATCAGCTTGCCGGGACAGGGGGTCACCGGGGAGCTGTTTTTT
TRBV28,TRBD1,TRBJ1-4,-,CASWGATGDEKLFF,TGTGCCAGCTGGGGTGCGACAGGGGACGAAAAACTGTTTTTT
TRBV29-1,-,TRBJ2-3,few,CSGDGTDTQYF,TGCAGCGGGGACGGCACAGATACGCAGTATTTT
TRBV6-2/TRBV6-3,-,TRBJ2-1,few,CASSYYGDEQFF,TGTGCCAGCAGTTATTACGGGGACGAGCAGTTCTTC
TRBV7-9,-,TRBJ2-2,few,CASRQGELFF,TGTGCCAGCAGACAGGGGGAGCTGTTTTTT
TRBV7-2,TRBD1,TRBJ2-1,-,CASSRGQGKNEQFF,TGTGCCAGCAGCCGGGGACAGGGGAAGAATGAGCAGTTCTTC
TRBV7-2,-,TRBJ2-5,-,CASSLRVLEETQYF,TGTGCCAGCAGCCTAAGAGTTTTGGAGGAGACCCAGTACTTC